One and the same sample provided the 8 T cell receptor beta chains below, sequenced in a study of blood T cells in healthy people across ages. A sample-barcoded 5' primer and a J-beta primer mix were used in a second PCR of about 7 to 12 cycles. A single record per CDR3 protein comes from TCRdb applying MiXCR to the 5' RACE reads. The repertoire consists of about 800,000 distinct CDR3 sequences, with 58% occurring once and the leading ten covering 20% to 25%. Sequencing was performed on blood. These receptors all stem from a man aged 25 to 40 in good health.

CDR3 nucleotides: TGCGCCAGCAGCCAAGGTGGGGAGGGATACAATGAGCAGTACTTC. This gives the protein CASSQGGEGYNEQYF. The chain couples TRBV4-3 to TRBJ2-7; TRBD2 matches at 7 bases. Germline V gene lookup returns CDR1 LGHNA and CDR2 YSLEER. V shed 1 base, J shed 7 bases, and the junction held 10 bases outside the gene matches. The CDR3 consists of 15 residues.

This chain joins TRBV6-2 or TRBV6-3 and TRBJ2-1; 8 positions agree with TRBD2. Germline V gene lookup returns CDR1 MNHEY and CDR2 SVGEGT. The ends lost 8 bases at V and 2 bases at J; junction bases unmatched: 8. The CDR3 has 15 amino acids. The CDR3 sequence: CASCPSGSAYNEQFF. For the CDR3, the DNA is TGTGCCAGCTGCCCTAGCGGGTCAGCCTACAATGAGCAGTTCTTC.

This clonotype was observed once. The V and J genes are TRBV27 and TRBJ1-6; TRBD1 is a possible D gene (5 bases). There are 15 residues in the CDR3. V dropped 0 bases and J dropped 7 bases, with 10 bases sitting between them. Germline V lookup: CDR1 MNHEY, CDR2 SMNVEV (reference sequence). The DNA for the CDR3 is TGTGCCAGCAGTTTATCAGGCAGGGTAAATTCACCCCTCCACTTT. Translated: CASSLSGRVNSPLHF.

This clonotype turned up a few times. The chain joins TRBV6-5 to TRBJ2-5; 12 bases are shared with TRBD2. V lost 1 base to trimming and J lost 11 bases; unmatched junction nucleotides: 11. CDR1 MNHEY and CDR2 SVGAGI come from the germline V gene. The CDR3 loop spans 16 amino acids. DNA of the CDR3: TGTGCCAGCAGTTACTGGGCTAGCGGGAGGGTTCGAGAGCAGTACTTC. This codes for CASSYWASGRVREQYF.

The chain is built from TRBV9 and TRBJ1-4; tentatively, D is TRBD1 (5 bases). Germline CDR1 and CDR2: SGDLS and YYNGEE. V was shortened by 2 bases and J by 8 bases, with 19 bases between the two germline ends. The CDR3 sequence is 16 residues long. The CDR3 nucleotides are TGTGCCAGCAGCGTGACAGCAAATGGGGGTTTAGAAAAACTGTTTTTT. Translated: CASSVTANGGLEKLFF.

The chain is built from TRBV20-1 and TRBJ2-7; D is possibly TRBD2 (5 bases). CDR1 is DFQATT and CDR2 is SNEGSKA in the germline V gene (reference sequence). This CDR3 region has 11 residues. The V and J ends lost 3 bases and 9 bases respectively, with 12 bases between them. The CDR3 region is CSARGVVGQYF. CDR3 bases: TGCAGTGCTAGGGGAGTCGTCGGGCAGTACTTC.

The genes are TRBV12-3 or TRBV12-4 and TRBJ2-7; maybe TRBD1 (5 bases). Trimming removed 2 bases at V and 3 bases at J, with 11 bases between. The CDR3 is 14 residues long. The CDR3 loop is CASSLTSGYYEQYF. The CDR3 nucleotides read TGTGCCAGCAGTTTAACTTCAGGGTACTACGAGCAGTACTTC.

This sequence joins TRBV7-2 and TRBJ2-2; D is uncertain. There are 14 residues in the CDR3. Trimming removed 1 base from V and 6 bases from J, with 9 bases in between. Looked up from germline, CDR1 is SGHTA and CDR2 is FQGNSA. DNA for the CDR3: TGTGCCAGCAGCTTAGTAGGGCCGGCCGGGGAGCTGTTTTTT. Its protein is CASSLVGPAGELFF.